This TCR beta chain is drawn from a study of beta chain features in type 1 diabetes. Whole-study findings and limits: Moderate but significant shortening of TCRB CDR3s was recorded in all four CD4+ subsets from Type 1 diabetes patients. A PCR bias possibly favoring shorter templates would apply equally to patients and controls.

Germline V gene data show CDR1 as SGHTA and CDR2 as FQGNSA. V dropped 1 base and J dropped 0 bases, with 13 bases sitting between them. The CDR3 totals 17 residues. Turning to this clone: The antigen remains undetermined.

TCRB transcripts that were expressed got sequenced, as all of the isolated RNA had been reverse transcribed. The assay was immunoSEQ multiplex PCR, and TCRdb's table has in-frame clones only and misses some. The sample carries roughly 400,000 clones, 9.6% recorded once. Per donor, one heparinised blood draw averaged about 116 mL. A CD45RO/CCR7/CD25/CD127/CD95/CD27 panel sorted naive, central memory, regulatory and stem cell-like memory CD4+ cells. This TCR was sampled from a man aged 25 to 40 with type 1 diabetes. This chain joins TRBV7-2 and TRBJ1-3, with D unresolved. What was sequenced was central memory CD4+ T cells from blood. The CDR3 DNA reads TGTGCCAGCAGCTTAGGGAGGGTCGTTTACTCTGGAAACACCATATATTTT. Its translation is CASSLGRVVYSGNTIYF.